Below are 15 T cell receptor beta chains sequenced from a single sample in a study of cytomegalovirus exposure and HLA in healthy donors. The primer mix had 60 Vbeta and 13 Jbeta primers. Data came from immunoSEQ multiplex PCR; TCRdb stores just in-frame clones and leaves some out. The sample yields around 92,000 clones, more than 75% seen once. The sample consisted of PBMCs. The receptors derive from a human donor in good health.

With regard to this clone: Other DNA sequences in the same sample also yield this CDR3. The chain has TRBV5-1 and TRBJ2-7; D unclear. With 0 bases removed from V and 1 base from J, the gap between germline ends came to 5 bases. Germline CDR1 and CDR2: SGHRS and YFSETQ. This CDR3 contains 13 residues. CDR3 nucleotide sequence: TGCGCCAGCAGCTTGGACAGATCCTACGAGCAGTACTTC. It encodes CASSLDRSYEQYF.

The genes are TRBV7-7 and TRBJ1-1; D gene uncertain. Trimming removed 1 base from V and 6 bases from J, with 9 bases in between. This CDR3 has 13 residues. Germline CDR1 SSHAT, CDR2 FNYEAQ (reference sequence). CDR3 DNA sequence: TGTGCCAGCAGCTTAGAAGAGGAATCTGAAGCTTTCTTT. It codes for CASSLEEESEAFF.

This clone appeared a single time. The rearrangement uses TRBV6-5 and TRBJ2-1; 9 nucleotides align to TRBD1. The CDR3 contains 15 residues. The germline V gene has CDR1 MNHEY and CDR2 SVGAGI. V was pared by 6 bases and J by 7 bases, with 10 bases of the junction left unmatched. Here the CDR3 DNA reads TGTGCCAGCAGCTCCGGGACAGGGTTAGGGAATGAGCAGTTCTTC. Amino acid sequence: CASSSGTGLGNEQFF.

For this clone: One end of the junction does not line up with germline, which may come from a read error. The chain joins TRBV6-1 to TRBJ1-1, with TRBD1 as a possible D gene (6 bases). Germline V gene sequence: CDR1 MNHNS, CDR2 SASEGT. The CDR3 is made up of 15 amino acids. CDR3 sequence: CAGSEGDLRGTEAFF. The CDR3 DNA reads as TGTGCCGGCAGTGAAGGGGATCTGAGGGGGACTGAAGCTTTCTTT.

This chain links TRBV7-2 with TRBJ2-7, with 11 nucleotides matching TRBD2. Germline V gene data show CDR1 as SGHTA and CDR2 as FQGNSA. The CDR3 totals 15 residues. V lost 1 base and J lost 5; bases outside the gene matches: 4. CDR3 DNA sequence: TGTGCCAGCAGCTTAGATCGACTAGCGGGGCACGAGCAGTACTTC. Its translation is CASSLDRLAGHEQYF.

This chain joins TRBV5-4 and TRBJ2-7; TRBD1 might be the D (7 bases). CDR3 length: 13 amino acids. V was cut by 6 bases and J by 5 bases, with 15 bases left in between. In germline, CDR1 is SGHNT, CDR2 YYREEE (reference sequence). CDR3 bases: TGTGCCAGCACCGCGACAGGGAGGAACGAGCAGTACTTC. Its protein is CASTATGRNEQYF.

As for this clone: The same CDR3 is also encoded by other DNA sequences in this sample. The chain recombines TRBV14 with TRBJ2-7, with TRBD2 matching 9 bases. CDR1 SGHDN and CDR2 FVKESK come from the germline V gene. The junction had 7 bases not matched to a gene; V was cut back by 1 base and J by 6 bases. This CDR3 comprises 15 residues. The CDR3, as DNA: TGTGCCAGCAGCCAAGCGGCGGGGGGGCCAAGCGAGCAGTACTTC. Its translation: CASSQAAGGPSEQYF.

This clone showed up just a few times. This sequence joins TRBV6-6 and TRBJ2-7; 7 bases match TRBD1. The J segment lost 0 bases and the V segment lost 5 bases, leaving 7 bases of the junction unmatched. This CDR3 has 15 amino acids. The germline V gene has CDR1 MNHNY and CDR2 SVGAGI (reference sequence). CDR3 region: CASSPRDRDSYEQYF. In nucleotides, the CDR3 is TGTGCCAGCAGTCCCCGGGACAGAGACTCCTACGAGCAGTACTTC.

This clone was observed a few times. The chain employs TRBV19 and TRBJ2-7, with 7 nucleotides matching TRBD1. The germline CDR1 and CDR2 sequences are LNHDA and SQIVND (reference sequence). V was clipped by 6 bases and J by 3 bases; unmatched bases: 14. The CDR3 runs to 16 residues. The CDR3 region is CASSLSPGQPSYEQYF. The CDR3 coding sequence is TGTGCCAGTAGCCTCAGCCCGGGACAGCCAAGCTACGAGCAGTACTTC.

V and J are TRBV2 and TRBJ1-3, with D tentatively TRBD1 (6 bases). V was shortened by 6 bases and J by 0 bases, with 12 bases between the two germline ends. The CDR3 contains 15 residues. The germline V gene encodes CDR1 SNHLY and CDR2 FYNNEI. The CDR3 here is CASRGGASSGNTIYF. CDR3 DNA: TGTGCCAGCAGGGGGGGGGCCAGCTCTGGAAACACCATATATTTT.

The rearrangement uses TRBV14 and TRBJ2-7; 10 nucleotides match TRBD1. Germline V gene lookup returns CDR1 SGHDN and CDR2 FVKESK. V lost 4 bases to trimming and J lost 6 bases; unmatched junction nucleotides: 9. The CDR3 sequence is 15 residues long. CDR3 sequence: CASSPGQGRHGEQYF. As DNA, the CDR3 is TGTGCCAGCAGCCCGGGACAGGGGAGACATGGCGAGCAGTACTTC. The full variable domain, with the rest looked up from reference TRBV14 and TRBJ2-7, is EAGVTQFPSHSVIEKGQTVTLRCDPISGHDNLYWYRRVMGKEIKFLLHFVKESKQDESGMPNNRFLAERTGGTYSTLKVQPAELEDSGVYFCASSPGQGRHGEQYFGPGTRLTVT.

This clone is a singleton in its sample. The V and J genes are TRBV19 and TRBJ2-5; perhaps TRBD1 as D (5 bases). Trimming left V 1 base short and J 4 bases short, with 13 bases between. The CDR3 is made up of 15 amino acids. Germline CDR1 LNHDA, CDR2 SQIVND (reference sequence). The CDR3 nucleotides are TGTGCCAGTAGTATAGGTACTTTGGGGCGAGAGACCCAGTACTTC. Translated: CASSIGTLGRETQYF. The full variable domain, with the rest looked up from reference TRBV19 and TRBJ2-5, is DGGITQSPKYLFRKEGQNVTLSCEQNLNHDAMYWYRQDPGQGLRLIYYSQIVNDFQKGDIAEGYSVSREKKESFPLTVTSAQKNPTAFYLCASSIGTLGRETQYFGPGTRLLVL.

The rearrangement links TRBV29-1 to TRBJ2-4; TRBD1 aligns across 7 bases. The CDR3 has 16 amino acids. Germline V gene data show CDR1 as SQVTM and CDR2 as ANQGSEA. J gave up 3 bases and V 1 base, and 9 bases lay outside the gene matches. Here the CDR3 reads CSVEGQGGYGKNIQYF. CDR3 in DNA: TGCAGCGTTGAAGGACAGGGCGGATATGGCAAAAACATTCAGTACTTC.

V gene TRBV6-6 combines with J gene TRBJ2-3; 11 nucleotides align to TRBD1. CDR1 and CDR2 (germline): MNHNY, SVGAGI (reference sequence). V shed 2 bases, J shed 5 bases, and the junction held 3 bases outside the gene matches. The CDR3 contains 15 residues. In DNA, the CDR3 is TGTGCCAGCAGTTACATGGGACAGGGGGAAGATACGCAGTATTTT. Its translation: CASSYMGQGEDTQYF.

The chain employs TRBV19 and TRBJ1-5; 11 nucleotides line up with TRBD1. The CDR3 extends over 15 amino acids. V lost 6 bases, J lost 4 bases, and 5 bases stayed unmatched. Germline CDR1 and CDR2: LNHDA and SQIVND (reference sequence). The CDR3: CASSAGQGANQPQHF. The CDR3 bases are TGTGCCAGTAGCGCTGGACAGGGGGCAAATCAGCCCCAGCATTTT.